This TCR beta chain was obtained from a study of memory B cells and T cells in multiple sclerosis. After stimulus-free culture, autoproliferating CFSE-dim and non-proliferating CFSE-high T cells were sequenced separately. Cultures began with about 4.6x10^7 CFSE-labeled PBMCs, unstimulated for 6 to 8 days, with replicate wells pooled. PBMCs were labeled with around 0.5 uM CFSE and cultured without exogenous stimuli. Details on this clone: Its antigen is unidentified.

This table comes from immunoSEQ multiplex PCR, and its TCRdb copy is limited to in-frame clones, with some not included. The table lists over 10,000 clones, roughly 81% of them singletons. Germline V gene lookup returns CDR1 SGHAT and CDR2 FQNNGV. The V gene lost 2 bases and the J gene lost 3 bases, with 17 bases spanning the gap. The CDR3 is made up of 17 amino acids. Findings and caveats of the study: Compartments had unequal clone-set sizes, affecting shared clonotype counts.

The sequence derives from a human donor with multiple sclerosis. This chain joins TRBV11-2 and TRBJ2-1, with D perhaps matching TRBD2 (6 bases). The sample was PBMCs from blood kept in culture. This chain's CDR3 is CASSLRPPSDYYNEQFF. For the CDR3, the DNA is TGTGCCAGCAGCTTAAGACCCCCTAGCGACTACTACAATGAGCAGTTCTTC. The variable domain in full, completed from reference TRBV11-2 and TRBJ2-1, reads EAGVAQSPRYKIIEKRQSVAFWCNPISGHATLYWYQQILGQGPKLLIQFQNNGVVDDSQLPKDRFSAERLKGVDSTLKIQPAKLEDSAVYLCASSLRPPSDYYNEQFFGPGTRLTVL.